The TCR beta chain described here comes from a study of cytomegalovirus exposure and HLA in healthy donors. For the study at large: Genotyping of 398 donors showed that about 79% belonged to the Caucasian-associated ancestry cluster. Findings of the study overall: Within a later analysis, the majority of CMV-associated TCR beta chains appeared HLA-restricted. Most TCR beta V segments were productive about 87% or about 30% of the time in an earlier analysis.

CDR3 length: 15 residues. V lost 4 bases and J lost 1, with 14 bases in between. Germline CDR1 SGHNT, CDR2 YYREEE (reference sequence). PCR primers comprised 60 Vbeta and 13 Jbeta primers. TCRdb keeps only in-frame clones here, not all; method: immunoSEQ multiplex PCR. The data contain tens of thousands of clones, 62% of them seen just once; the ten biggest clones take up 4.4%. Turning to this clone: The antigen remains undetermined.

The clonotype comes from a male donor in good health and CMV-seropositive. Sample: PBMCs. The rearrangement uses TRBV5-4 and TRBJ2-5, with unresolved D. CDR3 residues: CASSAGLEAQETQYF. The DNA of the CDR3 is TGTGCCAGCAGCGCCGGTCTAGAGGCCCAAGAGACCCAGTACTTC.